Following are 30 T cell receptor beta chains from one sample sequenced in a study of blood T cell repertoires in COVID-19. Generated by immunoSEQ multiplex PCR, the TCRdb table keeps only in-frame clones and is missing some. Of 150,000 to 160,000 clones in the sample, over 70% are singletons; the top ten hold approximately 0.5%. Material for sequencing was peripheral blood. The receptors stem from a man in his sixties with acute or convalescent COVID-19.

The CDR3 is CASSPQGAQNNQPQHF. The CDR3, as DNA: TGTGCCAGTAGTCCGCAGGGGGCTCAGAACAATCAGCCCCAGCATTTT. V is TRBV19 and J is TRBJ1-5, with TRBD1 identical over 8 bases. Germline CDR1 LNHDA, CDR2 SQIVND (reference sequence). The CDR3 runs to 16 residues. Unmatched junction bases numbered 9, after V lost 5 bases and J lost 3 bases.

The chain recombines TRBV24-1 with TRBJ2-7; 7 positions match TRBD1. V trimming: 1 base; J trimming: 4 bases; junction bases outside the gene matches: 12. Germline CDR1 reads KGHDR; CDR2 reads SFDVKD. The CDR3 has 17 residues. The CDR3 nucleotides are TGTGCCACCAGTGATTTAAATCCCGGAACAGGGGCTTACGAGCAGTACTTC. It is translated as CATSDLNPGTGAYEQYF.

The rearrangement uses TRBV3-1 (or the pseudogene TRBV3-2) and TRBJ1-3; 7 nucleotides agree with TRBD1. Looked up from germline, CDR1 is LGHDT and CDR2 is YNNKEL (reference sequence). V shed 3 bases and J 4 bases; nucleotides not matched to a gene: 15. There are 18 residues in the CDR3. CDR3 DNA sequence: TGTGCCAGCAGCCACGGGGGACAGAGGGTCCCAATAGGAAACACCATATATTTT. This gives the protein CASSHGGQRVPIGNTIYF.

V and J are TRBV27 and TRBJ1-1; 8 bases map to TRBD1. The CDR3 has 15 residues. After removal of 4 bases from V and 3 bases from J, the junction contained 7 bases not matched to a gene. Germline V gives CDR1 MNHEY, CDR2 SMNVEV (reference sequence). The DNA of the CDR3 is TGTGCCAGCAGTTCAGGGGGCGCCGGGGACACTGAAGCTTTCTTT. Translation gives CASSSGGAGDTEAFF.

V and J are TRBV7-3 and TRBJ2-3; no clear D gene. The V end lost 4 bases, the J end lost 5 bases, and 10 bases lay between the germline ends. There are 13 residues in the CDR3. Germline CDR1 is SGHTA and CDR2 is FQGTGA. The CDR3 region is CASSSPGGDTQYF. DNA of the CDR3: TGTGCCAGCAGCTCCCCGGGTGGAGATACGCAGTATTTT.

This clone was picked up a small number of times. This chain uses TRBV9 with TRBJ2-5, with TRBD1 matching over 7 bases. Trimming removed 2 bases from V and 2 bases from J; junction bases left unmatched: 9. The CDR3 is 16 residues long. Germline lookup yields CDR1 SGDLS and CDR2 YYNGEE. Here the CDR3 DNA reads TGTGCCAGCAGCGTGGGGACAGCCACTTCTCAAGAGACCCAGTACTTC. Its translation: CASSVGTATSQETQYF.

The CDR3 nucleotides read TGTGCCACCAGTGCAACAGGGGTCCGCCAGCCCCAGCATTTT. It is translated as CATSATGVRQPQHF. J is TRBJ1-5 and V is TRBV24-1; TRBD1 matches at 7 bases. Per the germline V gene, CDR1 is KGHDR and CDR2 is SFDVKD. The V segment lost 5 bases and the J segment 7 bases; nucleotides outside the gene matches: 7. The CDR3 sequence is 14 residues long.

This clone was found a few times. V is TRBV5-1 and J is TRBJ1-5; the D gene is possibly TRBD1 (6 bases). Germline CDR1 SGHRS, CDR2 YFSETQ. The V and J ends lost 2 bases and 1 base respectively, with 10 bases between them. The CDR3 consists of 15 residues. The CDR3, as DNA: TGCGCCAGCAGCTTAGGGGGTCAGAGCAATCAGCCCCAGCATTTT. Its translation: CASSLGGQSNQPQHF.

CDR3 in amino acids: CAWRRTSGTYEQYF. CDR3 sequence (DNA): TGTGCCTGGAGACGGACTAGCGGGACCTACGAGCAGTACTTC. The J gene is TRBJ2-7, the V gene TRBV30, with TRBD2 identical over 12 bases. V shed 3 bases and J 2 bases; nucleotides not matched to a gene: 2. The CDR3 is 14 residues long. Germline V CDR1 and CDR2: GTSNPN, SVGIG (reference sequence). The whole variable domain, remainder taken from reference TRBV30 and TRBJ2-7, is SQTIHQWPATLVQPVGSPLSLECTVEGTSNPNLYWYRQAAGRGLQLLFYSVGIGQISSEVPQNLSASRPQDRQFILSSKKLLLSDSGFYLCAWRRTSGTYEQYFGPGTRLTVT.

The rearrangement uses TRBV4-2 and TRBJ2-3, with a tentative D call TRBD2 (7 bases). The CDR3 is made up of 15 amino acids. Trimming stripped 4 bases from V and 5 bases from J, with 16 bases between. The germline V gene has CDR1 LGHNA and CDR2 YNFKEQ. The CDR3 nucleotides are TGTGCCAGCAGCCCGACGGGGGGCCAGGGAGATACGCAGTATTTT. Translated, it gives CASSPTGGQGDTQYF.

The V and J genes are TRBV29-1 and TRBJ1-1; D not resolved. Germline CDR1 is SQVTM and CDR2 is ANQGSEA. The CDR3 covers 11 residues. The CDR3 loop is CSVTVNTEAFF. Written as DNA, the CDR3 is TGCAGTGTCACGGTGAACACTGAAGCTTTCTTT.

The chain has TRBV7-2 and TRBJ1-6, with 8 bases matching TRBD1. With V trimmed by 6 bases and J by 6 bases, 4 bases remained unmatched. The CDR3 spans 14 residues. Per the germline V gene, CDR1 is SGHTA and CDR2 is FQGNSA. The CDR3 bases are TGTGCCAGCAGATGGACAGGGTCTAATTCACCCCTCCACTTT. Residues: CASRWTGSNSPLHF.

CDR3 coding DNA: TGTGCCAGCAGTTGGGGGGACTTGGCCAAAAACATTCAGTACTTC. This sequence encodes CASSWGDLAKNIQYF. The chain has TRBV5-4 and TRBJ2-4; tentatively, D is TRBD2 (6 bases). This CDR3 region has 15 residues. The germline V gene encodes CDR1 SGHNT and CDR2 YYREEE (reference sequence). With 5 bases removed from V and 1 base from J, the gap between germline ends came to 13 bases.

The chain recombines TRBV10-2 with TRBJ1-1; D ambiguous. Trimming took 6 bases from V and 0 from J, leaving 14 bases between them. Germline V CDR1 and CDR2: WSHSY, SAAADI. This CDR3 spans 15 amino acids. This CDR3 reads CASRGTERMNTEAFF. The CDR3 DNA reads TGCGCCAGCAGGGGAACAGAGCGGATGAACACTGAAGCTTTCTTT.

The chain couples TRBV25-1 to TRBJ1-2, with D maybe TRBD1 (6 bases). The CDR3 sequence is 13 residues long. Germline V gene sequence: CDR1 MGHDK, CDR2 SYGVNS. V lost 7 bases and J lost 6, with 15 bases in between. CDR3 amino acids: CASMYREGNGYTF. CDR3 nucleotides: TGTGCCAGCATGTACAGGGAAGGCAATGGCTACACCTTC.

The chain uses TRBV10-3 and TRBJ1-5; 7 bases are a match to TRBD1. Trimming removed 2 bases from V and 2 bases from J; junction bases left unmatched: 0. The CDR3 has 14 amino acids. Germline values: CDR1 ENHRY, CDR2 SYGVKD. The DNA for the CDR3 is TGTGCCATCAGTGAGACAGGGGGCAATCAGCCCCAGCATTTT. Residues: CAISETGGNQPQHF.

V usage is TRBV3-1 (or the pseudogene TRBV3-2) and J usage is TRBJ2-1; 11 positions match TRBD2. Germline values: CDR1 LGHDT, CDR2 YNNKEL (reference sequence). The CDR3 totals 17 residues. Trimming cost V 3 bases and J 8 bases; bases outside gene matches: 12. CDR3 in DNA: TGTGCCAGCAGCCATTCTACTAGCGGGAGTCTGAGGGATGAGCAGTTCTTC. Its protein is CASSHSTSGSLRDEQFF.

The V call is TRBV10-3, the J call TRBJ1-2; possibly TRBD1 for D (6 bases). Germline CDR1 is ENHRY and CDR2 is SYGVKD. The CDR3 runs 15 residues. V was pared by 10 bases and J by 2 bases, with 20 bases between. CDR3 DNA sequence: TGTGCCACCCAGAGCGGGGGGCTATTAAACTATGGCTACACCTTC. As protein: CATQSGGLLNYGYTF.

The rearrangement joins TRBV4-1 to TRBJ2-7; D is possibly TRBD1 (7 bases). Germline CDR1 reads MGHRA; CDR2 reads YSYEKL. The CDR3 has 14 amino acids. The ends were cut back, 2 bases at V and 6 bases at J, with 14 bases in the middle. CDR3 protein: CASSQSQGGSEQYF. The CDR3 DNA reads TGCGCCAGCAGCCAATCGCAGGGGGGATCCGAGCAGTACTTC.

This clone was counted once. The genes are TRBV7-8 and TRBJ1-6, with 9 bases that match TRBD1. V dropped 1 base and J dropped 8; count of bases not matched to a gene: 3. The germline CDR1 and CDR2 sequences are SGHVS and FQNEAQ. The CDR3 loop spans 15 amino acids. The CDR3 spells CASSLVGTGYSPLHF. The CDR3 DNA reads TGTGCCAGCAGCTTAGTCGGGACAGGGTATTCACCCCTCCACTTT.

This chain uses TRBV7-2 with TRBJ2-7, with 13 positions matching TRBD2. This CDR3 spans 14 amino acids. The germline V gene encodes CDR1 SGHTA and CDR2 FQGNSA. V was clipped by 5 bases and J by 12 bases; unmatched bases: 10. This chain's CDR3 is CASSATSGRAVAYF. DNA of the CDR3: TGTGCCAGCAGCGCCACTAGCGGGAGGGCCGTTGCGTACTTC.

The chain joins TRBV7-9 to TRBJ2-3; TRBD1 is a possible D gene (6 bases). Trimming took 4 bases from V and 6 from J, leaving 14 bases between them. This CDR3 spans 14 amino acids. Germline V gene sequence: CDR1 SEHNR, CDR2 FQNEAQ (reference sequence). In DNA form, the CDR3 reads TGTGCCAGCAGCTCCCTCTCCAGGGGCGATACGCAGTATTTT. Encoded protein: CASSSLSRGDTQYF.

The V call is TRBV29-1, the J call TRBJ1-1; no definite D call. Germline lookup yields CDR1 SQVTM and CDR2 ANQGSEA. V gave up 5 bases and J gave up 5 bases, with 9 bases separating them. The CDR3 sequence is 11 residues long. CDR3 sequence: CSVSGSTEAFF. The CDR3 bases are TGCAGCGTTTCTGGGAGTACTGAAGCTTTCTTT.

In its sample, this clone was seen a few times. The rearrangement joins TRBV4-1 to TRBJ1-2; 8 nucleotides match TRBD1. CDR1 is MGHRA and CDR2 is YSYEKL in the germline V gene. Germline trimming cut 0 bases from V and 5 bases from J; bases unmatched to any gene: 8. There are 16 residues in the CDR3. The CDR3, as DNA: TGCGCCAGCAGCCAAGAAGGCGACAGGGGTTCTTATGGCTACACCTTC. It specifies CASSQEGDRGSYGYTF.

The V and J genes are TRBV6-2 or TRBV6-3 and TRBJ2-1; tentatively, D is TRBD2 (5 bases). V was cut by 7 bases and J by 0 bases, with 16 bases left in between. The germline CDR1 and CDR2 sequences are MNHEY and SVGEGT. CDR3 size: 16 residues. CDR3 protein: CASTPAGRSSYNEQFF. Here the CDR3 DNA reads TGTGCCAGCACCCCCGCGGGCCGGAGCTCCTACAATGAGCAGTTCTTC.

J is TRBJ2-5 and V is TRBV7-9; no reliable D call. The CDR3 has 13 residues. V was cut by 7 bases and J by 1 base, with 10 bases left in between. Looked up from germline, CDR1 is SEHNR and CDR2 is FQNEAQ (reference sequence). The CDR3 reads CASNQNVQETQYF. The CDR3 coding sequence is TGTGCCAGCAACCAGAATGTCCAAGAGACCCAGTACTTC.

V usage is TRBV18 and J usage is TRBJ1-4, with 7 bases lining up with TRBD1. J lost 8 bases, V lost 1 base, and 7 bases had no gene match. Germline V lookup: CDR1 KGHSH, CDR2 LQKENI. This CDR3 contains 15 residues. This CDR3 reads CASSPRDIRGEKLFF. The CDR3 DNA reads TGTGCCAGCTCACCACGTGACATCAGGGGGGAAAAACTGTTTTTT.

This rearrangement joins TRBV6-5 to TRBJ2-3; TRBD2 aligns across 7 bases. CDR3 size: 16 residues. The J segment lost 1 base and the V segment lost 2 bases, leaving 6 bases of the junction unmatched. Germline V gives CDR1 MNHEY, CDR2 SVGAGI. The CDR3 here is CASSYLIGGGTDTQYF. The CDR3 DNA follows: TGTGCCAGCAGTTACCTGATTGGGGGGGGCACAGATACGCAGTATTTT.

V is TRBV7-9 and J is TRBJ2-1; the match to TRBD1 covers 7 bases. CDR1 SEHNR and CDR2 FQNEAQ come from the germline V gene (reference sequence). V lost 5 bases to trimming and J lost 2 bases; unmatched junction nucleotides: 6. The CDR3 extends over 15 amino acids. CDR3 amino acids: CASSQRQGTYNEQFF. The CDR3 DNA reads as TGTGCCAGCAGCCAACGACAGGGTACCTACAATGAGCAGTTCTTC.

J is TRBJ2-1 and V is TRBV4-1; 7 nucleotides match TRBD2. Germline CDR1 is MGHRA and CDR2 is YSYEKL. J gave up 0 bases and V 4 bases, and 9 bases lay outside the gene matches. CDR3 length: 17 residues. The CDR3 sequence: CASSREGLFPSYNEQFF. The CDR3 DNA is TGCGCCAGCAGCCGGGAGGGTCTGTTCCCCTCCTACAATGAGCAGTTCTTC.